This T cell receptor (beta chain) emerged from a study of blood T cell repertoires in COVID-19. On the study more broadly: The study drew acute and convalescent COVID-19 samples from the United States, Italy and Spain. Sample material is recorded as cDNA or gDNA derived from T cells, B-cell-depleted T cells, or PBMCs.

Per the original data handling: The authors estimated nucleated cell counts from reference gene primer amplification. The data were produced by immunoSEQ multiplex PCR, yet TCRdb's version contains in-frame clones alone and is incomplete. Clone size and the V and J calls come from that table; the DNA yielded D and trimming. Here the sample spans some 100,000 clones, about 84% being singletons. V was pared by 6 bases and J by 1 base, with 12 bases of the junction left unmatched. The CDR3 is 16 amino acids. Germline V CDR1 and CDR2: MNHEY, SVGEGT. The chain uses TRBV6-2 or TRBV6-3 and TRBJ2-7; 7 bases are a match to TRBD1. The receptor's source is a human donor in a cohort sampled during active COVID-19. Source material: peripheral blood. In nucleotides, the CDR3 is TGTGCCAGCAGCCTAGACAGGGAATGGCCTTCCTACGAGCAGTACTTC. This codes for CASSLDREWPSYEQYF.